What follows is one T cell receptor (beta chain) and its context. Antigen unknown. These data originate in a study of CD8 T cells in Susac syndrome. Findings and limits, study-wide: It was acknowledged by the study that relatively few individuals were included in its TCR sequencing and HLA analysis.

RNA in amounts of roughly 0.5 to 1 ug was reverse transcribed with random hexamers. MiXCR was run by TCRdb on the immunoSEQ multiplex PCR reads, yielding one entry per CDR3 protein. This sample has 60,000 to 75,000 distinct CDR3 sequences, with 85% to 95% found just once. From blood CD8+ and CD4+ T cells, the TCR beta chain was sequenced. The clonotype originates from a human donor in good health. The sequenced material came from CD8+ T cells from PBMCs.

For the CDR3, the DNA is TGCGCCAGCAGCTCGGGACCGCAATATGGCTACACCTTC. The encoded protein is CASSSGPQYGYTF. V and J are TRBV5-1 and TRBJ1-2, with a possible D match to TRBD1 (5 bases). The CDR3 extends over 13 amino acids. CDR1 and CDR2 (germline): SGHRS, YFSETQ. V lost 3 bases and J lost 5, with 11 bases in between.